These 2 T cell receptor beta chains share one sample of origin, sequenced in a study of cytomegalovirus exposure and HLA in healthy donors. The study ran its PCR with 60 Vbeta and 13 Jbeta primers. Data came from immunoSEQ multiplex PCR; TCRdb stores just in-frame clones and leaves some out. The sample has more than 140,000 clones; around four fifths are singletons. The sequenced sample was PBMCs. These receptors originate from a woman aged 35 to 49 in good health and CMV-seronegative.

CDR3 nucleotide sequence: TGTGCCAGCTCCCGCGACCCGGGGATCTCCTACGAGCAGTACTTC. Its translation is CASSRDPGISYEQYF. The V and J genes are TRBV7-2 and TRBJ2-7, with D possibly being TRBD2 (5 bases). V was trimmed by 8 bases and J by 0 bases, leaving 17 bases between them. The CDR3 is 15 residues long. Germline lookup yields CDR1 SGHTA and CDR2 FQGNSA.

The chain uses TRBV25-1 and TRBJ1-1; tentative D call: TRBD1 (6 bases). Germline CDR1 and CDR2: MGHDK and SYGVNS. Trimming removed 1 base from V and 4 bases from J, with 13 bases in between. CDR3 size: 15 residues. The DNA of the CDR3 is TGTGCCAGCAGTGAATTCCGGGGGGCGGTCACTGAAGCTTTCTTT. This sequence encodes CASSEFRGAVTEAFF. The whole variable domain, remainder taken from reference TRBV25-1 and TRBJ1-1, is EADIYQTPRYLVIGTGKKITLECSQTMGHDKMYWYQQDPGMELHLIHYSYGVNSTEKGDLSSESTVSRIRTEHFPLTLESARPSHTSQYLCASSEFRGAVTEAFFGQGTRLTVV.